The 5 T cell receptor beta chains presented below share a single source sample, sequenced in a study of human T cells and chemical hapten exposure. Time point meaning: patch test 1, 2 weeks after DPC sensitization. Treatment of the sample: therapeutic diphenylcyclopropenone sensitization with weekly scalp DPC. A single record per CDR3 protein comes from TCRdb applying MiXCR to the RACE reads. The table records 300,000 to 400,000 distinct CDR3 sequences, around 7% of them present only once. The sample in question was whole blood, obtained in connection with sensitization to the hapten diphenylcyclopropenone (DPC). These receptor sequences come from a woman younger than 35 with alopecia areata. Some clones in this sample may be carry-over from other donors' samples.

A few counts support this clonotype. The chain is built from TRBV7-9 and TRBJ2-2, with 13 bases matching TRBD2. The CDR3 runs to 16 residues. Per germline, CDR1 SEHNR and CDR2 FQNEAQ (reference sequence). The V and J ends lost 4 bases and 6 bases, in that order; junction bases with no gene match: 5. The CDR3 protein is CASSYPGLAGSGELFF. CDR3 nucleotide sequence: TGTGCCAGCAGCTATCCGGGACTAGCGGGGTCCGGGGAGCTGTTTTTT.

The chain carries TRBV4-3 and TRBJ2-4; tentatively, D is TRBD1 or TRBD2 (5 bases each). V was trimmed by 0 bases and J by 0 bases, leaving 18 bases between them. CDR1 and CDR2 from the germline V gene are LGHNA and YSLEER. CDR3 size: 19 residues. CDR3 nucleotides: TGCGCCAGCAGCCAAGATTGGGGACGTCTGCGGGTAGCCAAAAACATTCAGTACTTC. Translating gives CASSQDWGRLRVAKNIQYF.

In this sample, this clonotype turned up a few times. The rearrangement links TRBV18 to TRBJ1-1; 8 bases fit TRBD1. The V segment lost 3 bases and the J segment 3 bases; nucleotides outside the gene matches: 9. CDR3 length: 16 residues. CDR1 and CDR2 (germline): KGHSH, LQKENI. The CDR3 nucleotides read TGTGCCAGCTCACCGTACGGAGGGGGACAGGACACTGAAGCTTTCTTT. Amino acid sequence: CASSPYGGGQDTEAFF.

The rearrangement uses TRBV24-1 and TRBJ2-2, with 10 bases that match TRBD1. The V segment lost 3 bases and the J segment 4 bases; nucleotides outside the gene matches: 4. Looked up from germline, CDR1 is KGHDR and CDR2 is SFDVKD. This CDR3 spans 16 amino acids. The DNA for the CDR3 is TGTGCCACCAGTGATGGGGACAGGGGCATCACCGGGGAGCTGTTTTTT. Translated: CATSDGDRGITGELFF.

This clonotype was seen many times. The J gene is TRBJ2-3, the V gene TRBV12-3 or TRBV12-4, with TRBD2 matching 10 bases. CDR3 length: 15 residues. J gave up 2 bases and V 7 bases, and 6 bases lay outside the gene matches. CDR3 sequence (DNA): TGTGCCAGCACCATAGCGGGGGGCTACACAGATACGCAGTATTTT. Translated, it gives CASTIAGGYTDTQYF.